This TCR beta chain was sequenced in a study of shared clonotypes between healthy human individuals. Study-level results: Sharing of clonotypes among donors was expected to vary with sequencing depth. Relative to their counterparts shared across all four donors, non-shared clonotypes exhibited diminished generation probabilities.

The data were produced by immunoSEQ multiplex PCR, yet TCRdb's version contains in-frame clones alone and is incomplete. The table includes some 2,000,000 clones, over 85% detected once. Regarding this clone: Its antigen remains unknown.

CDR3 size: 16 residues. The V gene's germline CDR1 is MGHRA and CDR2 YSYEKL. V lost 0 bases and J 4 bases, leaving 15 bases between the germline ends. This sequence joins TRBV4-1 and TRBJ1-2; possible D gene TRBD1, 5 bases. The receptor was isolated from a young man in good health. Sequenced sample: naive CD4+ T cells sorted from blood. Subset defined: CD45RA+ positively selected. CDR3 loop: CASSQDIAGSSYGYTF. The CDR3 coding sequence is TGCGCCAGCAGCCAAGATATTGCAGGGTCATCCTATGGCTACACCTTC.